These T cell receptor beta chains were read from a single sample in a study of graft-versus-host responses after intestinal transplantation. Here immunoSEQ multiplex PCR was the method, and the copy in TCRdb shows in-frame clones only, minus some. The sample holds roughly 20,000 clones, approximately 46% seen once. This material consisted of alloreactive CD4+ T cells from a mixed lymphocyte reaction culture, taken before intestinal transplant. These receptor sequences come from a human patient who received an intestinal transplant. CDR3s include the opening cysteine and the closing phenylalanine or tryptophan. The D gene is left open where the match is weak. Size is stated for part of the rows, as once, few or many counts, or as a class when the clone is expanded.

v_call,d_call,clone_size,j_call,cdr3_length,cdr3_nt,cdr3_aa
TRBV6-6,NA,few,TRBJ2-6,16,TGTGCCAGCAGTTACGCCAGGGTTGGTGGGGCCAACGTCCTGACTTTC,CASSYARVGGANVLTF
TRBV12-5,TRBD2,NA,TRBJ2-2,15,TGTGCTAGTGGACGAAGACTAGCGGGGGCCGGGGAGCTGTTTTTT,CASGRRLAGAGELFF
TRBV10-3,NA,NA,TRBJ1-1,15,TGTGCCATCAGTGAATCTATTGTCGGGGGATATGGAGCTTTCTTT,CAISESIVGGYGAFF
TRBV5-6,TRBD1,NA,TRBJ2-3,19,TGTGCCAGCAGCCCCAGGTACAGGGGGCTCCTTTATAGCACAGATACGCAGTATTTT,CASSPRYRGLLYSTDTQYF
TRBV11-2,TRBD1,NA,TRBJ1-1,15,TGTGCCAGCAGCCCCCAGGGGGCCTTGAACACTGAAGCTTTCTTT,CASSPQGALNTEAFF
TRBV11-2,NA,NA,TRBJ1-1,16,TGTGCCAGCAGCTTAGTCCATAGCGGTCTTGTCACTGAAGCTTTCTTT,CASSLVHSGLVTEAFF
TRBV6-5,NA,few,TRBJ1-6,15,TGTGCCAGCAGTTATTGGGCCCCTAATAATTCACCCCTCCACTTT,CASSYWAPNNSPLHF
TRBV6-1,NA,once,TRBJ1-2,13,TGTGCCAGCAGTGAAGAAGCCGGGGATGGCTACACCTTC,CASSEEAGDGYTF
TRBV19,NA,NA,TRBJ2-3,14,TGTGCCAGTAGTATATCTGACTCACTAGATACGCAGTATTTT,CASSISDSLDTQYF
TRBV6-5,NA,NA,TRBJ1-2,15,TGTGCCAGCAGTTACTCGTTTAGGGACACGGGAGGCTACACCTTC,CASSYSFRDTGGYTF
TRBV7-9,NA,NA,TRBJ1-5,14,TGTGCCAGCAGCTTATCACAGGTCTCTCAGCCCCAGCATTTT,CASSLSQVSQPQHF
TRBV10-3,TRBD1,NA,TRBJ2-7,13,TGTGCCATCGGGGGGACAGGGTCCTACGAGCAGTACTTC,CAIGGTGSYEQYF
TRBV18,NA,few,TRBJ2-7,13,TGTGCCAGCTCACCACGGCAGACCTACGAGCAGTACTTC,CASSPRQTYEQYF
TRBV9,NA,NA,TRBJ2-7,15,TGTGCCAGCAGCGTAGGGGCAGGGTGGGACTACGAGCAGTACTTC,CASSVGAGWDYEQYF
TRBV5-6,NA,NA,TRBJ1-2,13,TGTGCCAGCAGCTTCCCAGGAGGCTATGGCTACACCTTC,CASSFPGGYGYTF
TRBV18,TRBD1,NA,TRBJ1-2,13,TGTGCCAGCTCTCCCGGACAGGGTTATGGCTACACCTTC,CASSPGQGYGYTF
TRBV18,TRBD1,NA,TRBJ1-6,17,TGTGCCAGCTCACCACTGGCAGGGGGCACCTATAATTCACCCCTCCACTTT,CASSPLAGGTYNSPLHF
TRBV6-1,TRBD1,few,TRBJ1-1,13,TGTGCCAGCAGGGCAGGGGGCTGGACTGAAGCTTTCTTT,CASRAGGWTEAFF
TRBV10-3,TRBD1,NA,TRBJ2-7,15,TGTGCCATCAGTGAGGCAAACAGGGGGCCCCACGAGCAGTACTTC,CAISEANRGPHEQYF
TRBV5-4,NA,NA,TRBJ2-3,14,TGTGCCAGCAGCCCAGGGGGGCCCACAGATACGCAGTATTTT,CASSPGGPTDTQYF
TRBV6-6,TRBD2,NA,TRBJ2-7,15,TGTGCCAGCAGTCGGGGGGGGGCTAGATCCTACGAGCAGTACTTC,CASSRGGARSYEQYF
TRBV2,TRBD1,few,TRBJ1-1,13,TGTGCCAGCACACAGGACAGGTGGACTGAAGCTTTCTTT,CASTQDRWTEAFF
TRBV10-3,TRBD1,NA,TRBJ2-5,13,TGTGCCATCAGGGGGACAGGGGGAGAGACCCAGTACTTC,CAIRGTGGETQYF
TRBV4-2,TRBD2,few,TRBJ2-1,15,TGTGCCAGCAGCCTTATGGGGGGGGGATACAATGAGCAGTTCTTC,CASSLMGGGYNEQFF
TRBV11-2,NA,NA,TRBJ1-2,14,TGTGCCAGCAGCCACTTGGTCGGCGGCTATGGCTACACCTTC,CASSHLVGGYGYTF
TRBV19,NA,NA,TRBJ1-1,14,TGTGCCAGTAGAACAGGTCTTTTGAACACTGAAGCTTTCTTT,CASRTGLLNTEAFF
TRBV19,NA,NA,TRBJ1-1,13,TGTGCCAGTAGTTGGGGCAGATACACTGAAGCTTTCTTT,CASSWGRYTEAFF
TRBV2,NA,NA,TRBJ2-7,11,TGTGCCAGCAGTGTGTTCCAGGAGCAGTACTTC,CASSVFQEQYF
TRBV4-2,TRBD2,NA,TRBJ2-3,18,TGTGCCAGCAGCCAAGAAGGGCTAGCGGGGGGCGGAGGGGATACGCAGTATTTT,CASSQEGLAGGGGDTQYF
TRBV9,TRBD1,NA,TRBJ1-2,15,TGTGCCAGCAGCGTAACAGGGGGCGCAGGCTATGGCTACACCTTC,CASSVTGGAGYGYTF
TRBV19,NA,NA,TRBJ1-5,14,TGTGCCAGTAGTATCTGGCAGTCCAATCAGCCCCAGCATTTT,CASSIWQSNQPQHF
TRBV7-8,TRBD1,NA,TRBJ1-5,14,TGTGCCAGCAACCGACAGGGACCAAATCAGCCCCAGCATTTT,CASNRQGPNQPQHF
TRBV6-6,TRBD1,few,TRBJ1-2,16,TGTGCCAGCAGTTACTCGTCAGGGACAGGGCGCTATGGCTACACCTTC,CASSYSSGTGRYGYTF
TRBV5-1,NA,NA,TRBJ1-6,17,TGCGCCAGCAAAATGTCTGGCGGATCGATGATGAATTCACCCCTCCACTTT,CASKMSGGSMMNSPLHF
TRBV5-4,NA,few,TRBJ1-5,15,TGTGCCAGCAGCTTGGGAGGCGGATCCAATCAGCCCCAGCATTTT,CASSLGGGSNQPQHF
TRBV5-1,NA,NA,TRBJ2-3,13,TGCGCCAGCAGCTTGGCGGGCACAGATACGCAGTATTTT,CASSLAGTDTQYF
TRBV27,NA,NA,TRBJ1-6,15,TGTGCCAGCAGTCCCTCGACAGGTGGTAATTCACCCCTCCACTTT,CASSPSTGGNSPLHF
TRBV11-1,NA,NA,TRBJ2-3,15,TGTGCCAGCAGCTTCAGGAATCTGCCCACAGATACGCAGTATTTT,CASSFRNLPTDTQYF